These 3 T cell receptor beta chains were sequenced from one sample in a study of OX40 agonist ivuxolimab in advanced cancers. The assay was immunoSEQ multiplex PCR, and TCRdb's table has in-frame clones only and misses some. The sample lists over 40,000 clones, more than 65% occurring once. The sequenced sample was CD4+ or CD8+ T cells sorted from blood, obtained in a trial of the OX40 agonist ivuxolimab. The receptors derive from an adult with an advanced solid tumor such as melanoma, head and neck, liver or kidney cancer.

The V gene is TRBV6-1, the J gene TRBJ2-3, with 9 bases that match TRBD1. V was clipped by 2 bases and J by 6 bases; unmatched bases: 6. This CDR3 has 15 amino acids. CDR1 and CDR2 from the germline V gene are MNHNS and SASEGT. The DNA for the CDR3 is TGTGCCAGCAGTGAATCAGGACAGGGGAGGGATACGCAGTATTTT. This translates into CASSESGQGRDTQYF.

V and J are TRBV7-2 and TRBJ1-6, with a tentative D call TRBD1 (5 bases). The CDR3 extends over 15 amino acids. The germline V and J ends were trimmed by 3 bases and 7 bases, with 13 bases remaining between them. Germline-derived CDR1 and CDR2 are SGHTA and FQGNSA. The CDR3, as DNA: TGTGCCAGCAGCTTGGGACTCCAAAGGAATTCACCCCTCCACTTT. This translates into CASSLGLQRNSPLHF.

The chain links TRBV7-2 to TRBJ1-2; D gene unclear. The CDR3 runs to 15 residues. Germline-derived CDR1 and CDR2 are SGHTA and FQGNSA. V gave up 1 base and J gave up 2 bases, with 11 bases separating them. The chain's CDR3 is CASSLGSLMNYGYTF. CDR3 nucleotide sequence: TGTGCCAGCAGCTTAGGATCATTGATGAACTATGGCTACACCTTC.